This is a list of T cell receptor beta chains from one sample in a study of control samples from healthy donors and cancer patients. Assay used: immunoSEQ multiplex PCR; TCRdb lists only in-frame clones, some missing. The profile shows more than 150,000 clones, about 93% of them singletons. Sequencing was performed on blood. The receptors shown here come from a woman aged 25 to 39 in good health. CDR3s include the opening cysteine and the closing phenylalanine or tryptophan.

V gene: TRBV3-1/TRBV3-2; J gene: TRBJ1-4; CDR3 protein: CASSRGPVSRSSEKLFF
V gene: TRBV11-2; J gene: TRBJ2-7; CDR3 protein: CASSLDLGLAGEGGSYEQYF
V gene: TRBV6-5; J gene: TRBJ2-7; CDR3 protein: CASSLLAGANEQYF
V gene: TRBV7-3; J gene: TRBJ2-3; CDR3 protein: CASSLIPRGGGATDTQYF
V gene: TRBV5-1; J gene: TRBJ1-1; CDR3 protein: CASSLDTGRTEAFF
V gene: TRBV5-8; J gene: TRBJ2-7; CDR3 protein: CASSLGPGQTYEQYF
V gene: TRBV5-4; J gene: TRBJ2-6; CDR3 protein: CASSSPRLAGIYGANVLTF
V gene: TRBV7-2; J gene: TRBJ2-3; CDR3 protein: CASSVAWTSSGGAQYF
V gene: TRBV6-6; J gene: TRBJ2-2; CDR3 protein: CASSSPGLAGGMNTGELFF
V gene: TRBV15; J gene: TRBJ2-3; CDR3 protein: CATSRDSGSWTDTQYF
V gene: TRBV12-3/TRBV12-4; J gene: TRBJ1-1; CDR3 protein: CASSSATEAFF
V gene: TRBV28; J gene: TRBJ2-7; CDR3 protein: CASSLGRLATTYEQYF
V gene: TRBV11-2; J gene: TRBJ2-5; CDR3 protein: CASSLTWDRVLSRETQYF
V gene: TRBV7-2; J gene: TRBJ2-7; CDR3 protein: CASSSGPGFRSYEQYF
V gene: TRBV24-1; J gene: TRBJ2-3; CDR3 protein: CATSEIGTDTQYF
V gene: TRBV5-8; J gene: TRBJ1-2; CDR3 protein: CASSLLVGRGYTF
V gene: TRBV29-1; J gene: TRBJ2-1; CDR3 protein: CSAPRSRNPASSYNEQFF
V gene: TRBV15; J gene: TRBJ2-3; CDR3 protein: CATSRDPGRDTQYF
V gene: TRBV18; J gene: TRBJ2-1; CDR3 protein: CASSPPGLAGNEQFF
V gene: TRBV6-1; J gene: TRBJ1-2; CDR3 protein: CASSEEIGHGYTF
V gene: TRBV6-5; J gene: TRBJ2-1; CDR3 protein: CASRSHLQFF
V gene: TRBV30; J gene: TRBJ1-1; CDR3 protein: CAWGKGQGDTEAFF
V gene: TRBV4-3; J gene: TRBJ1-4; CDR3 protein: CASSQFTGANEKLFF
V gene: TRBV19; J gene: TRBJ1-1; CDR3 protein: CASSPGGWTEAFF
V gene: TRBV12-3/TRBV12-4; J gene: TRBJ2-5; CDR3 protein: CASSPGVTQYF
V gene: TRBV19; J gene: TRBJ2-1; CDR3 protein: CASSILGHNEQFF
V gene: TRBV24-1; J gene: TRBJ2-1; CDR3 protein: CATSDPSGSSYNEQFF
V gene: TRBV10-1; J gene: TRBJ2-1; CDR3 protein: CASSESSLAQFF
V gene: TRBV6-6; J gene: TRBJ1-5; CDR3 protein: CASSVWDRGRPQHF
V gene: TRBV5-5; J gene: TRBJ1-1; CDR3 protein: CASSPLGYTEAFF
V gene: TRBV14; J gene: TRBJ1-2; CDR3 protein: CASSQGRGRHGYTF
V gene: TRBV28; J gene: TRBJ2-2; CDR3 protein: CASSLDRINTGELFF
V gene: TRBV28; J gene: TRBJ2-7; CDR3 protein: CASSFLGEQYF
V gene: TRBV3-1/TRBV3-2; J gene: TRBJ2-7; CDR3 protein: CASSQAGTSGNYEQYF
V gene: TRBV5-1; J gene: TRBJ1-1; CDR3 protein: CASTNRVGGTEAFF
V gene: TRBV7-3; J gene: TRBJ1-1; CDR3 protein: CASSHDRNTEAFF
V gene: TRBV11-2; J gene: TRBJ1-5; CDR3 protein: CASSLSADQPQHF
V gene: TRBV4-2; J gene: TRBJ2-2; CDR3 protein: CASSQEITSGRAGELFF
V gene: TRBV28; J gene: TRBJ1-5; CDR3 protein: CASNPQGAGNQPQHF
V gene: TRBV19; J gene: TRBJ1-5; CDR3 protein: CASSIGWTGAFNQPQHF
V gene: TRBV6-5; J gene: TRBJ2-7; CDR3 protein: CASKPEPGSLYEQYF
V gene: TRBV7-2; J gene: TRBJ2-3; CDR3 protein: CASSSDRPSTDTQYF
V gene: TRBV6-4; J gene: TRBJ1-2; CDR3 protein: CASRENPGQGYGYTF
V gene: TRBV25-1; J gene: TRBJ2-7; CDR3 protein: CASNFYEQYF
V gene: TRBV28; J gene: TRBJ1-5; CDR3 protein: CASNRDRMSDQGQPQHF